These 27 T cell receptor beta chains were all obtained from the same sample, sequenced in a study of cytomegalovirus exposure and HLA in healthy donors. Use of 60 Vbeta and 13 Jbeta primers characterized the PCR. Data came from immunoSEQ multiplex PCR; TCRdb stores just in-frame clones and leaves some out. The sample lists over 100,000 clones; 6.5% to 9.5% were seen once. Material: PBMCs. The origin of the receptors is a man in his forties or fifties in good health and CMV-seronegative.

This clone came up a few times. The chain joins TRBV9 to TRBJ2-6, with 10 bases identical to TRBD1. The junction had 5 bases not matched to a gene; V was cut back by 0 bases and J by 2 bases. The CDR3 consists of 18 residues. Germline values: CDR1 SGDLS, CDR2 YYNGEE. The CDR3 bases are TGTGCCAGCAGCGTAGTCCTGACAGGGGGCGCTGGGGCCAACGTCCTGACTTTC. It encodes CASSVVLTGGAGANVLTF.

J is TRBJ2-5 and V is TRBV14; TRBD2 agrees at 9 bases. Per germline, CDR1 SGHDN and CDR2 FVKESK. This CDR3 contains 15 residues. After removal of 4 bases from V and 1 base from J, the junction contained 4 bases not matched to a gene. The CDR3 reads CASSLAGVIQETQYF. CDR3 DNA: TGTGCCAGCAGCCTAGCGGGGGTGATCCAAGAGACCCAGTACTTC.

This clone was detected a few times. The chain joins TRBV27 to TRBJ1-1; 8 bases are a match to TRBD1. V dropped 2 bases and J dropped 4; count of bases not matched to a gene: 15. This CDR3 is 18 amino acids long. Germline values: CDR1 MNHEY, CDR2 SMNVEV (reference sequence). The CDR3 spells CASSLIDGKDRAPTEAFF. The CDR3 nucleotides are TGTGCCAGCAGTTTAATAGACGGGAAGGACAGGGCCCCCACTGAAGCTTTCTTT.

The genes are TRBV28 and TRBJ1-5, with TRBD1 as a possible D gene (6 bases). Trimming cost V 3 bases and J 4 bases, with 10 bases left between them. Germline V gives CDR1 MDHEN, CDR2 SYDVKM. The CDR3 is 14 residues long. CDR3 DNA: TGTGCCAGCAGTTTCCTTACAGGGAATCAGCCCCAGCATTTT. It translates to CASSFLTGNQPQHF.

This clone has just a few counts. V and J are TRBV29-1 and TRBJ2-7, with 7 bases fitting TRBD1. The V and J ends lost 7 bases and 0 bases, in that order; junction bases with no gene match: 3. The CDR3 sequence is 12 residues long. From germline, CDR1 is SQVTM and CDR2 ANQGSEA. CDR3: CSGRDSSYEQYF. The CDR3 DNA follows: TGCAGCGGCCGGGACAGCTCCTACGAGCAGTACTTC.

The chain employs TRBV5-4 and TRBJ1-1; 8 nucleotides match TRBD1. From germline, CDR1 is SGHNT and CDR2 YYREEE (reference sequence). Trimming took 6 bases from V and 4 from J; bases not matched to a gene: 8. The CDR3 has 14 amino acids. CDR3 loop: CASTLDRAGTEAFF. CDR3 DNA sequence: TGTGCCAGCACCCTGGACAGGGCAGGCACTGAAGCTTTCTTT.

This clone was seen only a few times. The chain has TRBV5-4 and TRBJ1-2; D gene uncertain. The CDR3 length is 13 residues. Trimming took 1 base from V and 2 from J, leaving 6 bases between them. The germline gives CDR1 SGHNT, CDR2 YYREEE (reference sequence). CDR3 loop: CASSLRVNYGYTF. CDR3 nucleotide sequence: TGTGCCAGCAGCTTGCGGGTAAACTATGGCTACACCTTC.

The chain recombines TRBV2 with TRBJ1-2; D ambiguous. V was pared by 1 base and J by 8 bases, with 14 bases between. The CDR3 is 14 residues long. The V gene's germline CDR1 is SNHLY and CDR2 FYNNEI. The CDR3 DNA follows: TGTGCCAGCAGTGAAGTCAGACAAGCCGGCGGCTACACCTTC. Translating it yields CASSEVRQAGGYTF.

V usage is TRBV6-5 and J usage is TRBJ2-7; possible D gene TRBD1, 5 bases. Germline CDR1 reads MNHEY; CDR2 reads SVGAGI. V was trimmed by 7 bases and J by 5 bases, leaving 15 bases between them. The CDR3 spans 13 residues. This CDR3 reads CASKARALDEQYF. DNA of the CDR3: TGTGCCAGCAAGGCCAGGGCGTTAGACGAGCAGTACTTC.

The table lists this clone with a few counts. J is TRBJ1-2 and V is TRBV7-9; the match to TRBD1 covers 9 bases. The V gene end was trimmed by 1 base and the J gene end by 1 base; junction bases not matched to a gene: 1. Germline CDR1 reads SEHNR; CDR2 reads FQNEAQ (reference sequence). CDR3 length: 15 residues. CDR3 amino acids: CASSLGQGVNYGYTF. The CDR3 DNA reads as TGTGCCAGCAGCTTAGGACAGGGGGTTAACTATGGCTACACCTTC.

This clone was observed a few times. The rearrangement uses TRBV5-1 and TRBJ2-2; 8 nucleotides agree with TRBD1. CDR3 length equals 18 residues. Unmatched junction bases numbered 16, after V lost 4 bases and J lost 5 bases. Germline CDR1 and CDR2: SGHRS and YFSETQ. CDR3: CASSLKPTGGVGTGELFF. Here the CDR3 DNA reads TGCGCCAGCAGCCTAAAACCAACAGGGGGAGTCGGAACCGGGGAGCTGTTTTTT.

The chain carries TRBV2 and TRBJ1-2; 9 nucleotides agree with TRBD1. Germline CDR1 SNHLY, CDR2 FYNNEI. With V trimmed by 2 bases and J by 8 bases, 6 bases remained unmatched. This CDR3 has 14 residues. The CDR3 is CASSEHRGPGGYTF. The CDR3 bases are TGTGCCAGCAGTGAACACAGGGGGCCCGGAGGCTACACCTTC.

The chain recombines TRBV5-1 with TRBJ1-4; TRBD1 matches 9 bases. This CDR3 has 14 residues. The germline V gene encodes CDR1 SGHRS and CDR2 YFSETQ. V gave up 7 bases and J gave up 6 bases; unmatched junction bases: 7. The CDR3 loop reads CASRSGTGHEKLFF. Written as DNA, the CDR3 is TGCGCCAGCCGCTCCGGGACAGGGCATGAAAAACTGTTTTTT.

The chain combines TRBV25-1 with TRBJ2-2, with TRBD2 as a possible D gene (6 bases). V lost 1 base and J 1 base, leaving 16 bases between the germline ends. This CDR3 spans 18 amino acids. CDR1 is MGHDK and CDR2 is SYGVNS in the germline V gene. The CDR3 loop reads CASSESHRGWGNTGELFF. In nucleotides, the CDR3 is TGTGCCAGCAGTGAATCCCACCGGGGGTGGGGGAACACCGGGGAGCTGTTTTTT.

This clone occurred a few times. V is TRBV4-1 and J is TRBJ2-3; D is possibly TRBD1 (5 bases). The V gene lost 0 bases and the J gene lost 1 base, with 8 bases spanning the gap. This CDR3 has 15 amino acids. Germline CDR1 is MGHRA and CDR2 is YSYEKL. This chain's CDR3 is CASSQEQGGTDTQYF. The CDR3 nucleotides read TGCGCCAGCAGCCAAGAACAAGGGGGCACAGATACGCAGTATTTT.

This clone occurred a few times. The chain uses TRBV28 and TRBJ2-2; maybe TRBD1 (6 bases). Germline CDR1 reads MDHEN; CDR2 reads SYDVKM. The CDR3 is made up of 14 amino acids. The V and J ends lost 7 bases and 8 bases respectively, with 17 bases between them. In DNA form, the CDR3 reads TGTGCCAGCACCACCCAACAGGGATTTGGGGAGCTGTTTTTT. It translates to CASTTQQGFGELFF.

J is TRBJ2-3 and V is TRBV6-1; D uncertain. Per germline, CDR1 MNHNS and CDR2 SASEGT. V was cut by 6 bases and J by 0 bases, with 10 bases left in between. This CDR3 has 14 residues. The CDR3 coding sequence is TGTGCCAGCAGATACATTTCTAGCACAGATACGCAGTATTTT. Translation: CASRYISSTDTQYF.

The rearrangement links TRBV21-1 to TRBJ2-1; TRBD1 is the table's D call, not checked against the DNA. TRBV21-1 is assigned pseudogene status. The CDR3 spans 17 residues. CDR3 sequence reads: CASSNTGEPSSYNEQFF. The CDR3 DNA follows: TGTGCCAGCAGCAATACAGGGGAACCTAGCTCCTACAATGAGCAGTTCTTC.

The chain recombines TRBV11-2 with TRBJ2-3, with 9 bases that match TRBD2. The CDR3 runs to 15 residues. The germline V gene encodes CDR1 SGHAT and CDR2 FQNNGV. The V segment lost 5 bases and the J segment 5 bases; nucleotides outside the gene matches: 8. CDR3 coding DNA: TGTGCCAGCAGCCCCGGCGGGAGGGTAGAAGATACGCAGTATTTT. The encoded protein is CASSPGGRVEDTQYF.

Turning to this clone: A read error may account for a junction end that differs from germline. The chain recombines TRBV5-6 with TRBJ2-5, with D perhaps TRBD1 (5 bases). The length of the CDR3 is 16 residues. The germline V gene encodes CDR1 SGHDT and CDR2 YYEEEE. This CDR3 is CASSLAARVGLEAQYF. As DNA, the CDR3 is TGTGCCAGCAGCTTGGCGGCCAGGGTGGGATTAGAGGCCCAGTACTTC. Full variable domain (remainder filled in from reference TRBV5-6 and TRBJ2-5): DAGVTQSPTHLIKTRGQQVTLRCSPKSGHDTVSWYQQALGQGPQFIFQYYEEEERQRGNFPDRFSGHQFPNYSSELNVNALLLGDSALYLCASSLAARVGLEAQYFGPGTRLLVL.

The V call is TRBV27, the J call TRBJ2-4; TRBD2 matches at 7 bases. Germline CDR1 and CDR2: MNHEY and SMNVEV (reference sequence). This CDR3 is 14 amino acids long. The trim removed 5 bases at V and 1 base at J, leaving 2 bases unmatched. The CDR3 region is CASSGRGAKNIQYF. CDR3 DNA: TGTGCCAGCAGTGGGAGGGGTGCCAAAAACATTCAGTACTTC.

The chain joins TRBV2 to TRBJ2-1; D gene uncertain. Trimming took 2 bases from V and 5 from J, leaving 10 bases between them. The germline V gene encodes CDR1 SNHLY and CDR2 FYNNEI. The CDR3 covers 14 residues. The CDR3 DNA reads TGTGCCAGCAGTGAAATTACAGCCAACAATGAGCAGTTCTTC. Translated, it gives CASSEITANNEQFF.

This chain uses TRBV7-3 with TRBJ2-7; D unresolved. V was cut by 4 bases and J by 12 bases, with 10 bases left in between. This CDR3 comprises 10 residues. From germline, CDR1 is SGHTA and CDR2 FQGTGA. In nucleotides, the CDR3 is TGTGCCAGCAGCTCCGGTCGTCGGTACTTC. Translated, it gives CASSSGRRYF.

The chain recombines TRBV5-1 with TRBJ2-1; 15 bases align to TRBD2. Losses at the gene ends were 3 bases for V and 4 bases for J; bases not matched to a gene: 2. The CDR3 loop spans 16 amino acids. Germline V gene data show CDR1 as SGHRS and CDR2 as YFSETQ. CDR3: CASSWGLAGGYNEQFF. The CDR3 coding sequence is TGCGCCAGCAGCTGGGGACTAGCGGGGGGATACAATGAGCAGTTCTTC.

In this sample, this clone turned up a few times. This sequence joins TRBV6-5 and TRBJ1-1; tentatively, D is TRBD1 (6 bases). Trimming took 7 bases from V and 3 from J, leaving 18 bases between them. Germline V gene sequence: CDR1 MNHEY, CDR2 SVGAGI. The CDR3 extends over 15 amino acids. The CDR3 coding sequence is TGTGCCAGCAAGTATCAGGGGACGGTTGACACTGAAGCTTTCTTT. Its protein product is CASKYQGTVDTEAFF.

V usage is TRBV25-1 and J usage is TRBJ1-2; 7 positions match TRBD1. With V trimmed by 8 bases and J by 2 bases, 8 bases remained unmatched. The germline gives CDR1 MGHDK, CDR2 SYGVNS. The CDR3 spans 14 residues. This CDR3 reads CASGPADRNYGYTF. The CDR3 DNA reads TGTGCCAGCGGACCGGCGGACAGGAACTATGGCTACACCTTC.

In this sample, this clone turned up a few times. The rearrangement joins TRBV30 to TRBJ1-2; D is uncertain. The germline V gene has CDR1 GTSNPN and CDR2 SVGIG (reference sequence). The CDR3 covers 16 residues. V gave up 1 base and J gave up 0 bases, with 15 bases separating them. The DNA of the CDR3 is TGTGCCTGGAGTGCCGAGGCGGCAGCCGCTAACTATGGCTACACCTTC. It codes for CAWSAEAAAANYGYTF.